The clone carrying this T cell receptor (beta chain) was observed a few times. Template amounts of about 270 ng DNA, about 30,000 T cell genomes, were employed in unsorted PBMC replicate PCRs. Clones were sequenced by immunoSEQ multiplex PCR, and TCRdb holds only the in-frame ones, with some missing. This sample has about 480,000 clones, with about four fifths found just once. This sample was included in a study of shared clonotypes between healthy human individuals. V lost 10 bases and J lost 5; bases outside the gene matches: 5. Germline V gives CDR1 LNHDA, CDR2 SQIVND (reference sequence). CDR3 length: 13 amino acids.

The TCR sequence derives from a woman aged 40 to 50 in good health. Some clones in this sample may be carry-over from other donors' samples. Sequenced material: PBMCs. The genes are TRBV19 and TRBJ2-5; 12 bases are a match to TRBD2. Written as DNA, the CDR3 is TGTGCCACTAGCGGGAGGGAGGGGGAGACCCAGTACTTC. This gives the protein CATSGREGETQYF. Using reference TRBV19 and TRBJ2-5 for the parts outside the CDR3, the full variable domain is DGGITQSPKYLFRKEGQNVTLSCEQNLNHDAMYWYRQDPGQGLRLIYYSQIVNDFQKGDIAEGYSVSREKKESFPLTVTSAQKNPTAFYLCATSGREGETQYFGPGTRLLVL.